There are many counts of the clone carrying this T cell receptor beta chain. CDR1 is LNHNV and CDR2 is YYDKDF in the germline V gene (reference sequence). V dropped 0 bases and J dropped 1 base, with 11 bases sitting between them. CDR3 size: 16 residues. This record comes from a study of human T cells and chemical hapten exposure. Across the whole study: Patch tests containing 0.01% DPC, applied to the upper back, were read at 6 days.

TCRdb called the RACE reads again in MiXCR, with one record for every CDR3 protein. The data hold a few hundred thousand distinct CDR3 sequences, with approximately 5% observed a single time. Described time point: patch test 1, 2 weeks after DPC sensitization. Treatment reported: therapeutic diphenylcyclopropenone sensitization with weekly scalp DPC. The TCR comes from a woman aged 45-65 years with alopecia areata. Some clones in this sample may be carry-over from other donors' samples. V usage is TRBV15 and J usage is TRBJ2-3, with D perhaps being TRBD1 or TRBD2 (5 bases each). The sequences come from whole blood, collected in connection with sensitization to the hapten diphenylcyclopropenone (DPC). Here the CDR3 reads CATSRDRGSGTDTQYF. CDR3 in DNA: TGTGCCACCAGCAGAGATCGGGGCTCGGGCACAGATACGCAGTATTTT.